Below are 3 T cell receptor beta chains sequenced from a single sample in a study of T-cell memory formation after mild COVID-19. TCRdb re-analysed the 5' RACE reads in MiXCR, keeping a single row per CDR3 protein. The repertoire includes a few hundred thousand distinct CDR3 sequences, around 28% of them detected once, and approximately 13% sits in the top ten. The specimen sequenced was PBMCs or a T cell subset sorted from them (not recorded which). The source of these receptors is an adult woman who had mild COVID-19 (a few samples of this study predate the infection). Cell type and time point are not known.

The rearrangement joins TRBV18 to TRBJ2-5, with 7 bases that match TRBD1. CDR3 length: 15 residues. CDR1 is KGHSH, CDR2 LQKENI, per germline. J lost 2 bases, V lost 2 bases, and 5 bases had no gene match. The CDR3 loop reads CASSPKGAVQETQYF. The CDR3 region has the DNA TGTGCCAGCTCACCAAAGGGGGCCGTACAAGAGACCCAGTACTTC.

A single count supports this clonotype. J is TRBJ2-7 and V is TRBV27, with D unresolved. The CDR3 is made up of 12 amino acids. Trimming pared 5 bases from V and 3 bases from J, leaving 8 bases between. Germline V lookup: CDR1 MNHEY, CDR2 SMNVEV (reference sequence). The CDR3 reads CASSTLGYEQYF. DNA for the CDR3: TGTGCCAGCAGTACATTGGGCTACGAGCAGTACTTC.

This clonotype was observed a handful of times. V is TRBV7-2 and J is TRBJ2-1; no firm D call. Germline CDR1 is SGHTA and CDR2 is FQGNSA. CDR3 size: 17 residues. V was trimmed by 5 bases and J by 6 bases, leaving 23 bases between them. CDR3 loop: CASSQTRAITMSNEQFF. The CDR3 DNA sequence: TGTGCCAGCAGCCAAACACGAGCTATTACAATGAGCAATGAGCAGTTCTTC.